These 14 T cell receptor beta chains originate from one sample sequenced in a study of blood T cell repertoires in COVID-19. The data were produced by immunoSEQ multiplex PCR, yet TCRdb's version contains in-frame clones alone and is incomplete. The table has hundreds of thousands of clones, more than 70% seen once. Sequenced input: peripheral blood. The origin of the receptors is a woman between 50 and 59 years old with acute or convalescent COVID-19.

This clone came up a few times. J is TRBJ2-3 and V is TRBV5-4, with TRBD1 as a possible D gene (6 bases). Trimming stripped 4 bases from V and 2 bases from J, with 17 bases between. The CDR3 covers 16 residues. The V gene's germline CDR1 is SGHNT and CDR2 YYREEE (reference sequence). The CDR3 DNA follows: TGTGCCAGCAGCAAGGCCCCGGGACACTCCACAGATACGCAGTATTTT. This translates into CASSKAPGHSTDTQYF.

V gene TRBV24-1 combines with J gene TRBJ2-5, with D perhaps matching TRBD2 (5 bases). The length of the CDR3 is 13 residues. The ends were cut back, 12 bases at V and 5 bases at J, with 18 bases in the middle. Germline V gene data show CDR1 as KGHDR and CDR2 as SFDVKD. This CDR3 is CAVGRESSETQYF. Written as DNA, the CDR3 is TGTGCCGTGGGTAGGGAGTCGAGCGAGACCCAGTACTTC.

The chain has TRBV3-1 (or the pseudogene TRBV3-2) and TRBJ2-5; TRBD2 agrees at 10 bases. This CDR3 contains 14 residues. V lost 4 bases, J lost 3 bases, and 2 bases stayed unmatched. Germline CDR1 LGHDT, CDR2 YNNKEL (reference sequence). In nucleotides, the CDR3 is TGTGCCAGCAGCCCTACTAGCGGGGAAGAGACCCAGTACTTC. Residues: CASSPTSGEETQYF.

This clone showed up just once. The V and J genes are TRBV5-1 and TRBJ1-1; 9 bases are a match to TRBD1. The CDR3 is made up of 15 amino acids. The ends lost 2 bases at V and 4 bases at J; junction bases unmatched: 6. CDR1 is SGHRS and CDR2 is YFSETQ in the germline V gene. CDR3 in DNA: TGCGCCAGCAGCTTAAAGGGACAGGGCGGCACTGAAGCTTTCTTT. This codes for CASSLKGQGGTEAFF.

V and J are TRBV28 and TRBJ1-5; the D is unclear. The CDR3 is 15 amino acids. Trimming stripped 6 bases from V and 4 bases from J, with 16 bases between. Germline V gives CDR1 MDHEN, CDR2 SYDVKM. Here the CDR3 reads CASSSGGGQNQPQHF. The CDR3 coding sequence is TGTGCCAGCAGCTCCGGTGGCGGTCAGAATCAGCCCCAGCATTTT. Using reference TRBV28 and TRBJ1-5 for the parts outside the CDR3, the full variable domain is DVKVTQSSRYLVKRTGEKVFLECVQDMDHENMFWYRQDPGLGLRLIYFSYDVKMKEKGDIPEGYSVSREKKERFSLILESASTNQTSMYLCASSSGGGQNQPQHFGDGTRLSIL.

This chain links TRBV5-1 with TRBJ2-1; D is perhaps TRBD2 (5 bases). From germline, CDR1 is SGHRS and CDR2 YFSETQ. The V and J ends lost 0 bases and 5 bases respectively, with 9 bases between them. The CDR3 contains 14 residues. The CDR3 loop reads CASSLGLPNNEQFF. CDR3 DNA: TGCGCCAGCAGCTTGGGACTACCTAACAATGAGCAGTTCTTC.

This clone was counted ten times or more. The V gene is TRBV10-1, the J gene TRBJ2-7, with D unresolved. Germline-derived CDR1 and CDR2 are WNHNN and SYGVQD (reference sequence). CDR3 length equals 11 residues. V was shortened by 3 bases and J by 3 bases, with 3 bases between the two germline ends. CDR3 DNA: TGCGCCAGCAGTGATAACTACGAGCAGTACTTC. This sequence encodes CASSDNYEQYF.

This chain links TRBV27 with TRBJ2-1; 13 nucleotides agree with TRBD2. CDR3 length: 20 amino acids. V lost 4 bases and J lost 4; bases outside the gene matches: 16. CDR1 MNHEY and CDR2 SMNVEV come from the germline V gene (reference sequence). CDR3 in amino acids: CASSWEYVLAGGPGYNEQFF. The CDR3 nucleotides are TGTGCCAGCAGTTGGGAATACGTACTAGCGGGAGGGCCGGGTTACAATGAGCAGTTCTTC.

As concerns this clone: The germline gene is not matched at one end of the junction; a read error may be the cause. The chain carries TRBV25-1 and TRBJ2-7, with D possibly matching TRBD1 (5 bases). CDR1 and CDR2 (germline): MGHDK, SYGVNS. This CDR3 comprises 16 residues. CDR3 nucleotide sequence: TGTGCCAGCAGCGAATTCCTGACAGCCAACTCCTACGAGCAGTACTTC. Its translation: CASSEFLTANSYEQYF.

The gene calls are TRBV5-6 and TRBJ1-5; 11 positions match TRBD1. With 4 bases clipped from V and 1 base from J, the junction kept 7 bases outside the gene matches. The CDR3 is 17 residues long. Germline V gives CDR1 SGHDT, CDR2 YYEEEE. The CDR3, as DNA: TGTGCCAGCAGCCGAGGACAGGGGGCGCAGAGCAATCAGCCCCAGCATTTT. Its translation is CASSRGQGAQSNQPQHF.

The V gene is TRBV2, the J gene TRBJ2-2, with TRBD1 matching 9 bases. V trimming: 8 bases; J trimming: 0 bases; junction bases outside the gene matches: 4. This CDR3 has 15 residues. Germline CDR1 is SNHLY and CDR2 is FYNNEI. The CDR3 DNA is TGTGCCAGCGGACGGACAGGGGCGAACACCGGGGAGCTGTTTTTT. Its translation: CASGRTGANTGELFF.

This chain connects TRBV12-3 or TRBV12-4 to TRBJ1-2, with TRBD1 as a possible D gene (6 bases). With 1 base removed from V and 5 bases from J, the gap between germline ends came to 8 bases. CDR3 length: 13 residues. The CDR3 loop reads CASSLVRGYGYTF. DNA of the CDR3: TGTGCCAGCAGTTTAGTCAGGGGATATGGCTACACCTTC.

This clone was seen once. The V and J genes are TRBV7-9 and TRBJ2-1, with 7 bases lining up with TRBD2. Germline CDR1 SEHNR, CDR2 FQNEAQ (reference sequence). The CDR3 totals 17 residues. The V and J ends lost 0 bases and 0 bases, in that order; junction bases with no gene match: 5. The CDR3 region has the DNA TGTGCCAGCAGCTTAGCTGGTGGCGGGAGCTCCTACAATGAGCAGTTCTTC. It yields the protein CASSLAGGGSSYNEQFF. Using reference TRBV7-9 and TRBJ2-1 for the parts outside the CDR3, the full variable domain is DTGVSQNPRHKITKRGQNVTFRCDPISEHNRLYWYRQTLGQGPEFLTYFQNEAQLEKSRLLSDRFSAERPKGSFSTLEIQRTEQGDSAMYLCASSLAGGGSSYNEQFFGPGTRLTVL.

This chain joins TRBV19 and TRBJ1-2; possible D gene TRBD1, 5 bases. CDR1 is LNHDA, CDR2 SQIVND, per germline (reference sequence). This CDR3 has 14 residues. Trimming took 5 bases from V and 2 from J, leaving 12 bases between them. CDR3 sequence reads: CASSPGRQNYGYTF. In nucleotides, the CDR3 is TGTGCCAGTAGTCCAGGGCGGCAGAACTATGGCTACACCTTC.